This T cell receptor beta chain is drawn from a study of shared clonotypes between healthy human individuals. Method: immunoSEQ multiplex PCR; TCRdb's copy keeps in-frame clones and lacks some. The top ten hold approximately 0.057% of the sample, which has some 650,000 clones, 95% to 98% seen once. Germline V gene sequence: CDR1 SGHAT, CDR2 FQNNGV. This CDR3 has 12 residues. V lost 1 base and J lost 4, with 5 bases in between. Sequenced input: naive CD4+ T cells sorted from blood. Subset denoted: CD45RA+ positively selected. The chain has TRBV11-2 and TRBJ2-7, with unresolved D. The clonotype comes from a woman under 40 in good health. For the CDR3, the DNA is TGTGCCAGCAGCTTAGCGCGGTACGAGCAGTACTTC. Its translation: CASSLARYEQYF.